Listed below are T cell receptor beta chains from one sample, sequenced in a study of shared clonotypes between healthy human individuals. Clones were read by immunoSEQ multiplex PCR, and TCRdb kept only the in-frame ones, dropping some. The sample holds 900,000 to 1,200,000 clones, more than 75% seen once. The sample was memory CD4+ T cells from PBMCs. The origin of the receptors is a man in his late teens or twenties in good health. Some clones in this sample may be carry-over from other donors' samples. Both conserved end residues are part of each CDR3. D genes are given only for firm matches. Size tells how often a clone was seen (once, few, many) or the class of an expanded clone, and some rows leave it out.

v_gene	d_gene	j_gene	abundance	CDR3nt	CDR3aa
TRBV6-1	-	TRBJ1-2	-	TGTGCCAGCACGCGGGGGTTTGACTATGGCTACACCTTC	CASTRGFDYGYTF
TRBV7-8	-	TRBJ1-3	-	TGTGCCAGCAGCGGAAACCCTGGAAACACCATATATTTT	CASSGNPGNTIYF
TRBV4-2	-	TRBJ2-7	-	TGTGCCAGCAGCCATTCGACAATCGGGACTTCCTACGAGCAGTACTTC	CASSHSTIGTSYEQYF
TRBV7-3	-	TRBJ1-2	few	TGTGCCAGCAGCTTCCCCGGGAACTATGGCTACACCTTC	CASSFPGNYGYTF
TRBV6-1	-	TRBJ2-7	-	TGTGCCAGCAGCCCGAGTAGCTCCGAGCAGTACTTC	CASSPSSSEQYF
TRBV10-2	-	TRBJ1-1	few	TGCGCCACTGAACAGGCAACGAACACTGAAGCTTTCTTT	CATEQATNTEAFF
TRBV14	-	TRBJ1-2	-	TGTGCCAGCAGCCGAGGCCCAGGGACTTATGGCTACACCTTC	CASSRGPGTYGYTF
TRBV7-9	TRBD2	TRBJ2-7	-	TGTGCCAGCAGCCGGCGGGGGACTACCGACGAGCAGTACTTC	CASSRRGTTDEQYF
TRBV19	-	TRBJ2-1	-	TGTGCCAGTAGATCGGTGGGAGCCCAATACAATGAGCAGTTCTTC	CASRSVGAQYNEQFF
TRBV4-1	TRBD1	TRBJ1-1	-	TGCGCCAGCAGCCCGACCGGGACAGGGAGGACTGAAGCTTTCTTT	CASSPTGTGRTEAFF